This T cell receptor (beta chain) was observed in a study of blood T cell repertoires in COVID-19. Study context: T cells, B-cell-depleted T cells, or PBMCs provided the cDNA or gDNA that served as material.

Method: immunoSEQ multiplex PCR; TCRdb's copy keeps in-frame clones and lacks some. The repertoire has almost 55,000 clones, roughly 84% of them found once; the top ten carry 7% to 9.5%. Sequencing was done on a sample of peripheral blood. The sequence came from a man aged 45-60 years with active COVID-19.

CDR3 protein: CASSTPDSRGVEAFF. The CDR3 DNA reads TGTGCCAGCAGTACCCCGGACAGTAGAGGGGTTGAAGCTTTCTTT. This rearrangement joins TRBV6-2 or TRBV6-3 to TRBJ1-1; D perhaps matches TRBD1 (6 bases). Trimming stripped 5 bases from V and 7 bases from J, with 20 bases between. The CDR3 covers 15 residues. Germline values: CDR1 MNHEY, CDR2 SVGEGT.